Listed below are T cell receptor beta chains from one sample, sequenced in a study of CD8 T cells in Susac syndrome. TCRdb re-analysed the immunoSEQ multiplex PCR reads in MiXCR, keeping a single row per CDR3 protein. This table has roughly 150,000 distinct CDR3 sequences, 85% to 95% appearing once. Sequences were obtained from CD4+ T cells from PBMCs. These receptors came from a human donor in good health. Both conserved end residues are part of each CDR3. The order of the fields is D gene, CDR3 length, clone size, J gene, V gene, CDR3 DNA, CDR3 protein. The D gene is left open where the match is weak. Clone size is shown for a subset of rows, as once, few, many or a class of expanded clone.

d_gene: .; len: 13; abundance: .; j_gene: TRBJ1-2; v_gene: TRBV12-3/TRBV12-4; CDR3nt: TGTGCCAGCAGTTTTCGGGGGGCTTATGGCTACACCTTC; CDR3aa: CASSFRGAYGYTF
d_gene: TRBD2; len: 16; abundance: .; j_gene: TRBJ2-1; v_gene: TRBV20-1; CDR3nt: TGCAGTGCTTCCCCGACTAGCCATTCCTCCTACAATGAGCAGTTCTTC; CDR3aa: CSASPTSHSSYNEQFF
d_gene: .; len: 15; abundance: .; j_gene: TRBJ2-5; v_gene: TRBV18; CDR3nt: TGTGCCAGCTCACCACGGGCAGGGGTTGGAGAGACCCAGTACTTC; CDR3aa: CASSPRAGVGETQYF
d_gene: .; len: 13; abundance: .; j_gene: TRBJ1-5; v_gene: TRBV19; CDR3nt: TGTGCCAGTAACGACAGAGCGGCTCAGCCCCAGCATTTT; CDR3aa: CASNDRAAQPQHF
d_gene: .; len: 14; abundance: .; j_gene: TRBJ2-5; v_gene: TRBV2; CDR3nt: TGTGCCAGCAGTGAATTGTCAAACCAAGAGACCCAGTACTTC; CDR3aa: CASSELSNQETQYF
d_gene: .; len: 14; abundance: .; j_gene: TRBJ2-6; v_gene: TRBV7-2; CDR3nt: TGTGCCAGCAGCTTTGGCTCTGGGGCCAACGTCCTGACTTTC; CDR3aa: CASSFGSGANVLTF
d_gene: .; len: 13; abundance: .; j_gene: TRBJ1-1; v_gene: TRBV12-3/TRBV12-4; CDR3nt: TGTGCCAGCAGGAGGGGAGGGAACACTGAAGCTTTCTTT; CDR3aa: CASRRGGNTEAFF
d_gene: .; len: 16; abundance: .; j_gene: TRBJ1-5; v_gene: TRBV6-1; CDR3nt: TGTGCCAGCACGAGGGTCACAGGAAACAGCAATCAGCCCCAGCATTTT; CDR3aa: CASTRVTGNSNQPQHF
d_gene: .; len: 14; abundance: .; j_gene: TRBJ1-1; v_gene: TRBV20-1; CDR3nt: TGCAGTGCAAAACGGGGACACCTCAACACTGAAGCTTTCTTT; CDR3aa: CSAKRGHLNTEAFF
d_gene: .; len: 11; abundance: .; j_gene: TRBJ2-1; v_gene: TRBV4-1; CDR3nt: TGCGCCAGCAGCCAATTGGGACAGCAGTTCTTC; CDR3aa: CASSQLGQQFF
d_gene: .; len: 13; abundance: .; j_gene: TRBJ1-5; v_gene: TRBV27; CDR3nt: TGTGCCAGCAGTCCACAGGGAAATCAGCCCCAGCATTTT; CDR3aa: CASSPQGNQPQHF
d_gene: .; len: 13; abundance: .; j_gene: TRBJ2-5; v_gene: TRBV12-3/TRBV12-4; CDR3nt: TGTGCCAGCAGTTTGGCGCCAAAAGAGACCCAGTACTTC; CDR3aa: CASSLAPKETQYF
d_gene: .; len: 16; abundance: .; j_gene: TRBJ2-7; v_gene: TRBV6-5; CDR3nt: TGTGCCAGCAGTTTCCGTGCGGGCTCCGCGCTCTACGAGCAGTACTTC; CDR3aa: CASSFRAGSALYEQYF
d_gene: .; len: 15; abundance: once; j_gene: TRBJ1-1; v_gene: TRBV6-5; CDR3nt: TGTGCCAGCAGTTACAGGGCGGGCGGATATGTTGAAGCTTTCTTT; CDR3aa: CASSYRAGGYVEAFF
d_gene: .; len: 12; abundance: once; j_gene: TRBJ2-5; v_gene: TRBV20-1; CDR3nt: TGCAGCGCCCGTTGGGGAAAAGAGACCCAGTACTTC; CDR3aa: CSARWGKETQYF
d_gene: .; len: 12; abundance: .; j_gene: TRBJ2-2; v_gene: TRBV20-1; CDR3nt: TGCAGTGCTGCGGCCGGGACCGGGGAGCTGTTTTTT; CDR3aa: CSAAAGTGELFF
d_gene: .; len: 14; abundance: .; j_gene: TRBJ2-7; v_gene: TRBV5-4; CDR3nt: TGTGCCAGCAGCTTGGACGGGGCTTCCTACGAGCAGTACTTC; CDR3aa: CASSLDGASYEQYF